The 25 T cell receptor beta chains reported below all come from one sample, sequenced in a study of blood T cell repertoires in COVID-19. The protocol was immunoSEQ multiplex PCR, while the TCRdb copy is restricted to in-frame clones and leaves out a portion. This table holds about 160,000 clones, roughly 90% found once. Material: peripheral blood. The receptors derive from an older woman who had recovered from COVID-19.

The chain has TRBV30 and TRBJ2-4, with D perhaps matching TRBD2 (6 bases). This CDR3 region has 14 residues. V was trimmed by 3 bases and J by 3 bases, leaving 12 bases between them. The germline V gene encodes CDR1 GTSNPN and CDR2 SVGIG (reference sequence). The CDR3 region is CAWREGGYKNIQYF. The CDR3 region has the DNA TGTGCCTGGAGAGAGGGAGGATACAAAAACATTCAGTACTTC.

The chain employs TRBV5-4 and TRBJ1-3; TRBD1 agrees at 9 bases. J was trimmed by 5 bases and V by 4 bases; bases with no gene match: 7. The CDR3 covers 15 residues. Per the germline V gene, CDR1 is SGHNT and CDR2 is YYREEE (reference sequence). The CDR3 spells CASSASDRGRNTIYF. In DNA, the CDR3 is TGTGCCAGCAGCGCCTCCGACAGGGGGAGAAACACCATATATTTT.

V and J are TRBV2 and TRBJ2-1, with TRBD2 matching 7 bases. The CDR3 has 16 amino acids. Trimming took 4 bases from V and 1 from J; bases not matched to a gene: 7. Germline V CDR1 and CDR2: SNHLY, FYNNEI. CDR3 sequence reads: CASSGKRGASYNEQFF. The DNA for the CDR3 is TGTGCCAGCAGTGGGAAGCGGGGTGCGTCCTACAATGAGCAGTTCTTC.

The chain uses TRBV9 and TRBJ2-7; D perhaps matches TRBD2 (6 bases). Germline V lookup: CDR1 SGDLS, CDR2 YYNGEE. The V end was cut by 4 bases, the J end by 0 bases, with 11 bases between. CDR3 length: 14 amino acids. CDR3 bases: TGTGCCAGCAGCCCGGGGGTTACCTCCTACGAGCAGTACTTC. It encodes CASSPGVTSYEQYF. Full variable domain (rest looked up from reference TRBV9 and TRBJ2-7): DSGVTQTPKHLITATGQRVTLRCSPRSGDLSVYWYQQSLDQGLQFLIQYYNGEERAKGNILERFSAQQFPDLHSELNLSSLELGDSALYFCASSPGVTSYEQYFGPGTRLTVT.

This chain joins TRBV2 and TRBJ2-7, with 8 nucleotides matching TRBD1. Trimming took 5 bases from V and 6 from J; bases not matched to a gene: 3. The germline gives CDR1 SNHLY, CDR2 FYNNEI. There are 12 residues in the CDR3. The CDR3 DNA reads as TGTGCCAGCAGTAGGACAGGGTCCGAGCAGTACTTC. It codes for CASSRTGSEQYF.

CDR3 nucleotides: TGTGCCAGCAGCCAATGGGACAGAAGCTCCTACGAGCAGTACTTC. Its translation: CASSQWDRSSYEQYF. This sequence joins TRBV3-1 (or the pseudogene TRBV3-2) and TRBJ2-7; 7 bases map to TRBD1. Germline CDR1 LGHDT, CDR2 YNNKEL (reference sequence). V lost 2 bases, J lost 0 bases, and 4 bases stayed unmatched. The CDR3 totals 15 residues.

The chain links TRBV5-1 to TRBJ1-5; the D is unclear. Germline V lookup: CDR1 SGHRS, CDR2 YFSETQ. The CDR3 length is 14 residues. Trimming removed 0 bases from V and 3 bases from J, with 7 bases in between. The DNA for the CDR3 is TGCGCCAGCAGCTTGGATGGCCCCAATCAGCCCCAGCATTTT. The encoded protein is CASSLDGPNQPQHF.

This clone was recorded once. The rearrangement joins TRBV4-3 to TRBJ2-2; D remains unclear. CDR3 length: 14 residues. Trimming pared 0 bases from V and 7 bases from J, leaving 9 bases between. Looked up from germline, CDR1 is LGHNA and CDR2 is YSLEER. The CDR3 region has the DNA TGCGCCAGCAGCCAAGAACTAATGGGCGGGGAGCTGTTTTTT. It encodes CASSQELMGGELFF.

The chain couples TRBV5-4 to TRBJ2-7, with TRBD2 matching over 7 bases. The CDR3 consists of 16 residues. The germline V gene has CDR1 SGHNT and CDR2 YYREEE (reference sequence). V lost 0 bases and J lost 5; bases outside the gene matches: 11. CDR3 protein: CASSLASGLTYDEQYF. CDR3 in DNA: TGTGCCAGCAGCTTGGCTAGCGGACTAACCTACGACGAGCAGTACTTC.

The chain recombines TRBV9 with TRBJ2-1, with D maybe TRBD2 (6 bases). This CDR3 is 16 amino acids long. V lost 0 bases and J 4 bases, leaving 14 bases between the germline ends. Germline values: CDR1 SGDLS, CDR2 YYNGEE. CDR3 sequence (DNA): TGTGCCAGCAGCGTAGATAGCGGAGGCAGGTACAATGAGCAGTTCTTC. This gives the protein CASSVDSGGRYNEQFF.

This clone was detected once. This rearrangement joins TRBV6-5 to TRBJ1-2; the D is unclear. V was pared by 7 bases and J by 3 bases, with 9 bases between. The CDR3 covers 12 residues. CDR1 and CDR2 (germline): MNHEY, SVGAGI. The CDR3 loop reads CASTKLDYGYTF. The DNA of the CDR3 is TGTGCCAGCACCAAACTCGACTATGGCTACACCTTC.

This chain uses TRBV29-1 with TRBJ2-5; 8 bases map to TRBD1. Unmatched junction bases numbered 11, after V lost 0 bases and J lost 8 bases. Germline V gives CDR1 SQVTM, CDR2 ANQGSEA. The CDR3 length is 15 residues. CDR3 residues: CSVEDPGQGASTQYF. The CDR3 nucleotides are TGCAGCGTTGAAGATCCTGGGCAGGGGGCTTCTACCCAGTACTTC.

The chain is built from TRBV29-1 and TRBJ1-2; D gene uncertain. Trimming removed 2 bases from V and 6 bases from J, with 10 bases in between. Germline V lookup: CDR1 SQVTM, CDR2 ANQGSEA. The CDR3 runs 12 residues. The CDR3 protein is CSVERGLHGYTF. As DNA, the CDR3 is TGCAGCGTTGAAAGAGGGTTGCATGGCTACACCTTC.

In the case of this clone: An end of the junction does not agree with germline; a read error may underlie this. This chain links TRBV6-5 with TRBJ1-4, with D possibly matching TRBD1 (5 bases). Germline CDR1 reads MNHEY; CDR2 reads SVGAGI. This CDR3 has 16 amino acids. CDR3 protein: CASSYGYQGGEEKLLF. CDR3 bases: TGTGCCAGCAGTTACGGCTATCAGGGAGGGGAGGAAAAACTGTTGTTT.

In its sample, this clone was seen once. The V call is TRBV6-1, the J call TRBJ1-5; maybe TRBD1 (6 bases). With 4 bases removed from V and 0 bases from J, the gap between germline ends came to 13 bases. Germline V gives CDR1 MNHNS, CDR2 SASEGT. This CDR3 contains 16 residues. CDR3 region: CASSASTGNSNQPQHF. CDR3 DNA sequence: TGTGCCAGCAGTGCGTCGACAGGCAATAGCAATCAGCCCCAGCATTTT.

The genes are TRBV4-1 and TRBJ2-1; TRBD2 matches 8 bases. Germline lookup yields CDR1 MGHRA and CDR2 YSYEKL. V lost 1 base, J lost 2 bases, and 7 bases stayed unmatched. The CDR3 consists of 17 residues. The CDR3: CASSQVRGGGTYNEQFF. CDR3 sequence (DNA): TGCGCCAGCAGCCAAGTCAGAGGCGGGGGGACCTACAATGAGCAGTTCTTC.

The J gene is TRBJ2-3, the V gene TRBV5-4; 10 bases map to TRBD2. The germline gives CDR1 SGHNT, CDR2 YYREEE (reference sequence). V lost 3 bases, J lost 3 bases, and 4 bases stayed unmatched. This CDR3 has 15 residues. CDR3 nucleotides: TGTGCCAGCAGCTCCAGCGGGGGGGCTACAGATACGCAGTATTTT. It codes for CASSSSGGATDTQYF.

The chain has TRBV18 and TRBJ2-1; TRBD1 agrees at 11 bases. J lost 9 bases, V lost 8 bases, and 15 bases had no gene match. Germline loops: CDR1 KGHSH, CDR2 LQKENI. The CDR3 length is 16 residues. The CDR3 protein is CASRQDVGQGATEQFF. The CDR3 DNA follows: TGTGCCAGCCGGCAAGACGTCGGACAGGGGGCAACTGAGCAGTTCTTC.

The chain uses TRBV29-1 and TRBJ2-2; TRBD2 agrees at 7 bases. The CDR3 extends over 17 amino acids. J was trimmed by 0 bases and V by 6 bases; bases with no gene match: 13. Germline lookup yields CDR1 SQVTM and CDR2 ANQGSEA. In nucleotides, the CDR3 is TGCAGCGTCGGGCCTTTGTTGGGGGGGGCGAACACCGGGGAGCTGTTTTTT. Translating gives CSVGPLLGGANTGELFF.

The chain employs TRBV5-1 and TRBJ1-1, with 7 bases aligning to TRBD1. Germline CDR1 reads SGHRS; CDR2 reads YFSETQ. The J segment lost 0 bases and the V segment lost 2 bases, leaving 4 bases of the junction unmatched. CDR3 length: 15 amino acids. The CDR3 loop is CASSFQGTVNTEAFF. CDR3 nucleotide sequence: TGCGCCAGCAGCTTCCAGGGGACAGTGAACACTGAAGCTTTCTTT. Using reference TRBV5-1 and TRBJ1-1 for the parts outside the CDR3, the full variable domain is KAGVTQTPRYLIKTRGQQVTLSCSPISGHRSVSWYQQTPGQGLQFLFEYFSETQRNKGNFPGRFSGRQFSNSRSEMNVSTLELGDSALYLCASSFQGTVNTEAFFGQGTRLTVV.

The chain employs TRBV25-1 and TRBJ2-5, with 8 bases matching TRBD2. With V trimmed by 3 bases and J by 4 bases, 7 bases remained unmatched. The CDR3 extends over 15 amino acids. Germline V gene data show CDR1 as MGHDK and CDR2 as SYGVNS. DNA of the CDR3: TGTGCCAGCAGTGAGGCAGGGGCGGGAGGAGAGACCCAGTACTTC. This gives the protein CASSEAGAGGETQYF.

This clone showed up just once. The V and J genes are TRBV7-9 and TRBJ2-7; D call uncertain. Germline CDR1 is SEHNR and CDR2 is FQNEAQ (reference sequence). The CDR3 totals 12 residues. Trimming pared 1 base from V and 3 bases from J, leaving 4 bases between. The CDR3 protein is CASSLGSYEQYF. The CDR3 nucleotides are TGTGCCAGCAGCTTAGGGAGCTACGAGCAGTACTTC.

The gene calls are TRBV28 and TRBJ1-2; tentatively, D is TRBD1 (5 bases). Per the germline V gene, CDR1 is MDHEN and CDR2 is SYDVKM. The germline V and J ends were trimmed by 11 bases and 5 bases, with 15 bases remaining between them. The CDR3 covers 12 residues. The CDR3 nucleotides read TGTGCCGCCATGGGGGGGGTTTATGGCTACACCTTC. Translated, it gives CAAMGGVYGYTF.

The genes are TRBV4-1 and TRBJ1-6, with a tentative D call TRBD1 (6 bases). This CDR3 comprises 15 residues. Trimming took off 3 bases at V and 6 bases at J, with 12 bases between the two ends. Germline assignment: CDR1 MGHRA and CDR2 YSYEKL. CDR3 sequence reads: CASSHPRGANSPLHF. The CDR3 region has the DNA TGCGCCAGCAGCCATCCTCGGGGGGCTAATTCACCCCTCCACTTT.

CDR3 protein: CASTPMTSGGAHEQFF. CDR3 DNA: TGTGCCAGCACCCCGATGACTAGCGGGGGGGCCCATGAGCAGTTCTTC. J is TRBJ2-1 and V is TRBV28; 14 bases are shared with TRBD2. The germline gives CDR1 MDHEN, CDR2 SYDVKM. The CDR3 runs 16 residues. V gave up 7 bases and J gave up 8 bases; unmatched junction bases: 10.